Sequencing of this T cell receptor (beta chain) was carried out in a study of shared clonotypes between healthy human individuals. With regard to this clone: Its antigen is unknown.

The CDR3 sequence is 15 residues long. Germline trimming cut 4 bases from V and 3 bases from J; bases unmatched to any gene: 5. Germline CDR1 SGHAT, CDR2 FQNNGV. Study-wide points: Larger estimated richness was generally seen in naive subsets than in memory subsets.

Authors' data handling: From ImmunoSEQ came sequences covering only the junction and carrying no quality scores, so filtering differed. Measured with immunoSEQ multiplex PCR; TCRdb has only the in-frame clones, and not every one. The DNA gave D and trimming, while V, J and clone size come from that table. The data contain more than 1,200,000 clones, approximately 98.5% of them singletons. This sequence was found in a man aged 30 to 39 in good health. Sequenced: naive CD4+ T cells sorted from blood. Regarding subset: CD45RA+ positively selected. The chain couples TRBV11-2 to TRBJ2-3, with 9 bases fitting TRBD1. CDR3 region: CASSSDRGRTDTQYF. CDR3 coding DNA: TGTGCCAGCAGCTCCGACAGGGGGAGAACAGATACGCAGTATTTT.